These 28 T cell receptor beta chains were all obtained from the same sample, sequenced in a study of T-cell reconstitution after alpha-beta-depleted transplantation in children (dated by TCRdb to the mid-2010s). Library generation was performed with PCR. Instrument used: Illumina HiSeq 2500. Molecular barcoding was employed in the preparation of TCR libraries, with unique molecular identifiers being used to normalize TCRbeta repertoire quantification. Starting from the raw public reads, TCRdb applied fastp trimming at Q25, assembled clones with MiXCR and retained in-frame beta chains. Rows matching on CDR3 protein sequence are summarized as one entry with the most common DNA and genes. This sample gives approximately 800,000 distinct CDR3 sequences in total; roughly 15% of them show up just once. Approximately 5% of the sample is taken by the ten largest. Reading the label with the study, this specimen's treatment or condition is: allogeneic hematopoietic cell transplantation with graft depleted of TCRalphabeta T cells and CD19 B cells.

This specimen was PBMCs, mostly from graft donor cells, taken 360 days after TCRalphabeta/CD19-depleted stem cell transplant. The receptors were gathered from a male patient between 5 and 17 years old who had a stem cell transplant for acute lymphoblastic leukemia, so the T cells may come from the graft donor.

This clonotype has just a few counts. V and J are TRBV15 and TRBJ1-2; the D is unclear. Germline CDR1 and CDR2: LNHNV and YYDKDF (reference sequence). With 4 bases removed from V and 2 bases from J, the gap between germline ends came to 17 bases. The CDR3 is made up of 16 amino acids. CDR3 bases: TGTGCCACCAGCATTCCGGGCCCCCTAGGAAACTATGGCTACACCTTC. It codes for CATSIPGPLGNYGYTF.

This clonotype was seen a handful of times. The genes are TRBV18 and TRBJ2-7; D is possibly TRBD2 (5 bases). The CDR3 loop spans 14 amino acids. Trimming removed 1 base at V and 2 bases at J, with 9 bases between. CDR1 and CDR2 from the germline V gene are KGHSH and LQKENI. The CDR3 here is CASSPHGDTYEQYF. The CDR3 nucleotides read TGTGCCAGCTCACCACACGGGGATACCTACGAGCAGTACTTC.

The chain recombines TRBV4-2 with TRBJ2-7; D remains ambiguous. V shed 1 base and J shed 0 bases, with 10 bases lying between them. The CDR3 length is 15 residues. Germline loops: CDR1 LGHNA, CDR2 YNFKEQ. Written as DNA, the CDR3 is TGTGCCAGCAGCCAAGCCCTCCGTGCCTCCTACGAGCAGTACTTC. As protein: CASSQALRASYEQYF.

Comment on this clonotype: A read error may be the cause here, since a much bigger clone is one base away. The CDR3 does not close with the conserved phenylalanine or tryptophan, likely indicating a read error. The rearrangement uses TRBV12-3 or TRBV12-4 and TRBJ2-1; 10 bases are a match to TRBD2. CDR3 length: 15 amino acids. V lost 3 bases and J lost 13; bases outside the gene matches: 12. CDR3 sequence: CASSFGPWVAGGQFL. In DNA form, the CDR3 reads TGTGCCAGCAGTTTTGGCCCCTGGGTAGCGGGAGGACAGTTCCTC.

This clonotype occurred once. The chain has TRBV4-1 and TRBJ2-7, with 10 bases aligning to TRBD2. The CDR3 runs to 16 residues. The junction had 7 bases not matched to a gene; V was cut back by 3 bases and J by 2 bases. Germline V gives CDR1 MGHRA, CDR2 YSYEKL. The CDR3 here is CASSQASGRAAYEQYF. CDR3 coding DNA: TGCGCCAGCAGCCAGGCCAGCGGGAGGGCCGCCTACGAGCAGTACTTC.

There are many counts of this clonotype. The gene calls are TRBV4-1 and TRBJ2-7; maybe TRBD2 (5 bases). The CDR3 covers 15 residues. Germline-derived CDR1 and CDR2 are MGHRA and YSYEKL. V gave up 0 bases and J gave up 3 bases, with 12 bases separating them. CDR3 coding DNA: TGCGCCAGCAGCCAAGAGCCTAGCACATACTACGAGCAGTACTTC. Its translation: CASSQEPSTYYEQYF.

This clonotype came up a few times. The DNA of the CDR3 is TGCAGCGTAACAGGGGGCATTTCCCCTAAAGCTTTCTTT. Its translation is CSVTGGISPKAFF. The gene calls are TRBV29-1 and TRBJ1-1; the match to TRBD1 covers 9 bases. There are 13 residues in the CDR3. Germline CDR1 and CDR2: SQVTM and ANQGSEA. V dropped 6 bases and J dropped 9; count of bases not matched to a gene: 11.

This clonotype has only a few counts. The chain is built from TRBV5-1 and TRBJ1-6; D is possibly TRBD1 (5 bases). This CDR3 comprises 15 residues. Germline CDR1 and CDR2: SGHRS and YFSETQ. V dropped 0 bases and J dropped 7 bases, with 11 bases sitting between them. The CDR3 DNA sequence: TGCGCCAGCAGCTTGGGTGACAGTCCAAATTCACCCCTCCACTTT. This translates into CASSLGDSPNSPLHF.

This clonotype was detected only a few times. The CDR3 here is CASSESRGSYEQYF. CDR3 sequence (DNA): TGTGCCAGCAGTGAATCTCGAGGGTCCTACGAGCAGTACTTC. This sequence joins TRBV25-1 and TRBJ2-7; tentatively, D is TRBD2 (5 bases). The germline V gene has CDR1 MGHDK and CDR2 SYGVNS. Trimming cost V 1 base and J 1 base, with 8 bases left between them. This CDR3 has 14 amino acids.

CDR3 loop: CASSLSLVMSGELFF. The CDR3 coding sequence is TGTGCCAGCAGTTTATCACTTGTGATGAGCGGGGAGCTGTTTTTT. The gene calls are TRBV27 and TRBJ2-2, with unresolved D. Germline CDR1 MNHEY, CDR2 SMNVEV (reference sequence). The length of the CDR3 is 15 residues. Deletions cut 0 bases from V and 7 bases from J, with 12 bases between.

The genes are TRBV10-3 and TRBJ2-7; D remains unclear. Trimming shortened V by 3 bases and J by 5 bases, and 14 bases separated the two germline ends. Germline V gene sequence: CDR1 ENHRY, CDR2 SYGVKD. The CDR3 contains 14 residues. CDR3 residues: CAISDARDEDEQYF. DNA for the CDR3: TGTGCCATCAGTGACGCGAGAGATGAGGACGAGCAGTACTTC.

This clonotype was found a few times. The CDR3 region has the DNA TGTGCCAGCATCCCACTAGCGAATTTTCCCGGGGAGACCCAGTACTTC. The encoded protein is CASIPLANFPGETQYF. The V gene is TRBV7-8, the J gene TRBJ2-5, with 7 bases fitting TRBD2. The CDR3 length is 16 residues. Germline V gives CDR1 SGHVS, CDR2 FQNEAQ. V lost 7 bases, J lost 5 bases, and 16 bases stayed unmatched. The variable domain in full, completed from reference TRBV7-8 and TRBJ2-5, reads GAGVSQSPRYKVAKRGQDVALRCDPISGHVSLFWYQQALGQGPEFLTYFQNEAQLDKSGLPSDRFFAERPEGSVSTLKIQRTQQEDSAVYLCASIPLANFPGETQYFGPGTRLLVL.

The table lists this clonotype with a few counts. The V call is TRBV11-1, the J call TRBJ2-1; possibly TRBD1 or TRBD2 for D (5 bases each). Looked up from germline, CDR1 is SGHAT and CDR2 is FQDESV (reference sequence). Trimming pared 5 bases from V and 7 bases from J, leaving 15 bases between. The CDR3 spans 14 residues. As DNA, the CDR3 is TGTGCCAGCAGCCCCGGGACGGCCTCAAATGAGCAGTTCTTC. Translated, it gives CASSPGTASNEQFF.

The table lists this clonotype with many counts. The V and J genes are TRBV5-1 and TRBJ2-7; 10 nucleotides match TRBD2. Germline CDR1 SGHRS, CDR2 YFSETQ. V was pared by 3 bases and J by 0 bases, with 9 bases of the junction left unmatched. The CDR3 extends over 17 amino acids. The DNA for the CDR3 is TGCGCCAGCAGCTCCTTTAGCGGGAGGCCGAGCTCCTACGAGCAGTACTTC. The encoded protein is CASSSFSGRPSSYEQYF. The complete variable domain, with remaining parts taken from reference TRBV5-1 and TRBJ2-7, reads KAGVTQTPRYLIKTRGQQVTLSCSPISGHRSVSWYQQTPGQGLQFLFEYFSETQRNKGNFPGRFSGRQFSNSRSEMNVSTLELGDSALYLCASSSFSGRPSSYEQYFGPGTRLTVT.

This clonotype turned up a few times. The chain links TRBV7-9 to TRBJ1-3; D is uncertain. Germline V gene sequence: CDR1 SEHNR, CDR2 FQNEAQ (reference sequence). There are 13 residues in the CDR3. Trimming took 9 bases from V and 2 from J, leaving 11 bases between them. The CDR3 loop is CASLYTAGNTIYF. CDR3 sequence (DNA): TGTGCCAGTCTTTATACAGCTGGAAACACCATATATTTT.

Only a few counts were recorded for this clonotype. The chain is built from TRBV5-4 and TRBJ2-5; D is perhaps TRBD1 or TRBD2 (6 bases each). The CDR3 spans 15 residues. Deletions cut 2 bases from V and 4 bases from J, with 15 bases between. CDR1 is SGHNT, CDR2 YYREEE, per germline (reference sequence). CDR3 sequence reads: CASSFVKGGVETQYF. Here the CDR3 DNA reads TGTGCCAGCAGCTTCGTCAAGGGGGGCGTAGAGACCCAGTACTTC.

The chain combines TRBV5-1 with TRBJ1-2, with 7 nucleotides matching TRBD1. Germline CDR1 reads SGHRS; CDR2 reads YFSETQ. With 4 bases clipped from V and 4 bases from J, the junction kept 7 bases outside the gene matches. The CDR3 runs to 14 residues. The CDR3 nucleotides are TGCGCCAGCAGCCCGGGACAGACTGTCTATGGCTACACCTTC. Amino acid sequence: CASSPGQTVYGYTF.

The CDR3 bases are TGTGCCACCAGCAGAGAGTCAGGGGCTCCGGTGGCTGGGGCCAACGTCCTGACTTTC. It specifies CATSRESGAPVAGANVLTF. The V gene is TRBV15, the J gene TRBJ2-6; TRBD1 is a possible D gene (6 bases). V was trimmed by 0 bases and J by 2 bases, leaving 17 bases between them. Germline V CDR1 and CDR2: LNHNV, YYDKDF (reference sequence). The CDR3 contains 19 residues.

This clonotype has just a few counts. The rearrangement links TRBV4-1 to TRBJ1-2; D uncertain. Germline values: CDR1 MGHRA, CDR2 YSYEKL. The CDR3 length is 16 residues. The ends were cut back, 1 base at V and 2 bases at J, with 14 bases in the middle. The DNA for the CDR3 is TGCGCCAGCAGCCAAGGTGCGGGGAATCCCAACTATGGCTACACCTTC. As protein: CASSQGAGNPNYGYTF.

A few counts support this clonotype. V and J are TRBV18 and TRBJ2-7; 7 positions match TRBD2. The germline CDR1 and CDR2 sequences are KGHSH and LQKENI. V shed 4 bases, J shed 4 bases, and the junction held 10 bases outside the gene matches. This CDR3 spans 15 amino acids. CDR3 region: CASSRPGTIAYEQYF. Here the CDR3 DNA reads TGTGCCAGCTCACGTCCCGGGACTATCGCTTACGAGCAGTACTTC.

This clonotype was detected ten times or more. The gene calls are TRBV3-1 and TRBJ1-4; D gene ambiguous. From germline, CDR1 is LGHDT and CDR2 YNNKEL (reference sequence). The V and J ends lost 4 bases and 10 bases respectively, with 13 bases between them. CDR3 size: 13 residues. The CDR3: CASSLQTVGKLFF. DNA of the CDR3: TGTGCCAGCAGCCTACAAACAGTAGGAAAACTGTTTTTT.

The chain has TRBV9 and TRBJ2-2; tentative D call: TRBD2 (6 bases). This CDR3 contains 15 residues. Trimming stripped 3 bases from V and 3 bases from J, with 12 bases between. The V gene's germline CDR1 is SGDLS and CDR2 YYNGEE. The CDR3 sequence is CASSAFGTYTGELFF. CDR3 bases: TGTGCCAGCAGCGCCTTCGGGACTTACACCGGGGAGCTGTTTTTT.

This clonotype has more than one count but fewer than ten. The rearrangement uses TRBV7-9 and TRBJ2-3; 11 nucleotides line up with TRBD2. CDR1 is SEHNR, CDR2 FQNEAQ, per germline (reference sequence). The length of the CDR3 is 16 residues. The junction had 4 bases not matched to a gene; V was cut back by 5 bases and J by 0 bases. The CDR3 reads CASSLSGRASTDTQYF. CDR3 in DNA: TGTGCCAGCAGCCTTAGCGGGAGGGCCAGCACAGATACGCAGTATTTT.

This clonotype was observed many times. V usage is TRBV7-2 and J usage is TRBJ2-7, with no clear D. Germline CDR1 is SGHTA and CDR2 is FQGNSA. Trimming took off 1 base at V and 2 bases at J, with 15 bases between the two ends. This CDR3 is 16 amino acids long. CDR3 sequence (DNA): TGTGCCAGCAGCTTAGTGGGAACCAATCCTCCCTACGAGCAGTACTTC. Its translation is CASSLVGTNPPYEQYF.

There are a few counts of this clonotype. The rearrangement uses TRBV29-1 and TRBJ1-3, with D unresolved. In germline, CDR1 is SQVTM, CDR2 ANQGSEA. Trimming stripped 7 bases from V and 2 bases from J, with 12 bases between. The CDR3 is 13 residues long. The DNA for the CDR3 is TGCAGCGCAGATACCTCCCCTGGAAACACCATATATTTT. Its protein product is CSADTSPGNTIYF. Together with reference TRBV29-1 and TRBJ1-3, the CDR3 gives the full variable domain: SAVISQKPSRDICQRGTSLTIQCQVDSQVTMMFWYRQQPGQSLTLIATANQGSEATYESGFVIDKFPISRPNLTFSTLTVSNMSPEDSSIYLCSADTSPGNTIYFGEGSWLTVV.

This clonotype was observed at least ten times. The chain uses TRBV5-1 and TRBJ2-7; D not resolved. From germline, CDR1 is SGHRS and CDR2 YFSETQ. The CDR3 has 13 residues. V lost 0 bases to trimming and J lost 12 bases, with 16 bases between them. The CDR3 DNA reads TGCGCCAGCAGCTTGGTGGGGTCCTCGATTCCGTACTTC. The encoded protein is CASSLVGSSIPYF.

The rearrangement joins TRBV11-2 to TRBJ1-3; 8 nucleotides agree with TRBD1. The J segment lost 1 base and the V segment lost 3 bases, leaving 8 bases of the junction unmatched. Germline values: CDR1 SGHAT, CDR2 FQNNGV. The CDR3 runs 17 residues. Here the CDR3 reads CASSFPGQGTSGNTIYF. The DNA for the CDR3 is TGTGCCAGCAGCTTCCCAGGACAGGGTACATCTGGAAACACCATATATTTT.

This clonotype was detected a few times. The chain is built from TRBV3-1 and TRBJ2-4; the D gene is possibly TRBD2 (6 bases). Trimming removed 1 base from V and 6 bases from J, with 10 bases in between. The CDR3 covers 14 residues. Germline assignment: CDR1 LGHDT and CDR2 YNNKEL (reference sequence). The CDR3 sequence: CASSQGGGGNIQYF. DNA of the CDR3: TGTGCCAGCAGCCAAGGGGGAGGCGGAAACATTCAGTACTTC. The full variable domain, with the rest looked up from reference TRBV3-1 and TRBJ2-4, is DTAVSQTPKYLVTQMGNDKSIKCEQNLGHDTMYWYKQDSKKFLKIMFSYNNKELIINETVPNRFSPKSPDKAHLNLHINSLELGDSAVYFCASSQGGGGNIQYFGAGTRLSVL.